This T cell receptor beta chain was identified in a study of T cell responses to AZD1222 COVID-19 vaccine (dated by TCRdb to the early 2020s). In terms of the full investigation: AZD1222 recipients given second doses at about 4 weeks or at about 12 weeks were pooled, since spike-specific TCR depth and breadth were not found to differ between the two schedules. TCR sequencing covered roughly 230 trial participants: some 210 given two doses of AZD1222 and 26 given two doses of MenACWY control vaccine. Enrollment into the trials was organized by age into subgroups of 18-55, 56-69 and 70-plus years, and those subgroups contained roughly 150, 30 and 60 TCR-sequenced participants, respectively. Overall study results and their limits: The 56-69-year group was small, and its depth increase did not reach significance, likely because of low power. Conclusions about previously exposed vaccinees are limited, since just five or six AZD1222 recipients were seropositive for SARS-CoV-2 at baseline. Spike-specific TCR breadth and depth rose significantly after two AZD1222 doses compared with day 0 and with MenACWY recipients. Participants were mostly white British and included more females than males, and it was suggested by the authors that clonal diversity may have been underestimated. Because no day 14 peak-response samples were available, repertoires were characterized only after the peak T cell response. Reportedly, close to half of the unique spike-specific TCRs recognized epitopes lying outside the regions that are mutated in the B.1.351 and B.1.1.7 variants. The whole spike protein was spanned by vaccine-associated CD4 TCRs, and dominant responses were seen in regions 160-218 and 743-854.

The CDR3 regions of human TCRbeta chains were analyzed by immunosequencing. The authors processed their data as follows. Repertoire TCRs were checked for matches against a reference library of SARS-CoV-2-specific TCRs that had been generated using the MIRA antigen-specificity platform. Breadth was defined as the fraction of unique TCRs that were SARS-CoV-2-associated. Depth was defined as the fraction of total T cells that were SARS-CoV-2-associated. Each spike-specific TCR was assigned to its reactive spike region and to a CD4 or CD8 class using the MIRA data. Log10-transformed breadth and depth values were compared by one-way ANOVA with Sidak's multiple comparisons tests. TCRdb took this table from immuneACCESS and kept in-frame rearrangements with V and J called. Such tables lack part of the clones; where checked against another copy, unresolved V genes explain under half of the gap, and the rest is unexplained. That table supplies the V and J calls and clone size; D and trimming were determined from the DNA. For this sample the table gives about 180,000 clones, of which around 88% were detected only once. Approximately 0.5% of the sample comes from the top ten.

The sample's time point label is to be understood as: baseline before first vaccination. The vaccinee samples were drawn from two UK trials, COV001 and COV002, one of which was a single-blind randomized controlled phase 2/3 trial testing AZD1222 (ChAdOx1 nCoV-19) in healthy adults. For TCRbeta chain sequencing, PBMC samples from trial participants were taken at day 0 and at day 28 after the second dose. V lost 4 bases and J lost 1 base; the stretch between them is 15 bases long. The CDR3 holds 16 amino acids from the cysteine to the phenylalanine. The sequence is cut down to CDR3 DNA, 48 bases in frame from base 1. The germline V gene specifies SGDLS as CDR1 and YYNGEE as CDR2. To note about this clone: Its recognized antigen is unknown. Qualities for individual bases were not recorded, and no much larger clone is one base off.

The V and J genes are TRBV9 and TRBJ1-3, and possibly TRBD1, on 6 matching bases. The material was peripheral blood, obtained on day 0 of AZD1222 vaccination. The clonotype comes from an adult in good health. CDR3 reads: CASSLHLTGSGNTIYF. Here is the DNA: TGTGCCAGCAGCCTCCACCTTACAGGGTCTGGAAACACCATATATTTT.